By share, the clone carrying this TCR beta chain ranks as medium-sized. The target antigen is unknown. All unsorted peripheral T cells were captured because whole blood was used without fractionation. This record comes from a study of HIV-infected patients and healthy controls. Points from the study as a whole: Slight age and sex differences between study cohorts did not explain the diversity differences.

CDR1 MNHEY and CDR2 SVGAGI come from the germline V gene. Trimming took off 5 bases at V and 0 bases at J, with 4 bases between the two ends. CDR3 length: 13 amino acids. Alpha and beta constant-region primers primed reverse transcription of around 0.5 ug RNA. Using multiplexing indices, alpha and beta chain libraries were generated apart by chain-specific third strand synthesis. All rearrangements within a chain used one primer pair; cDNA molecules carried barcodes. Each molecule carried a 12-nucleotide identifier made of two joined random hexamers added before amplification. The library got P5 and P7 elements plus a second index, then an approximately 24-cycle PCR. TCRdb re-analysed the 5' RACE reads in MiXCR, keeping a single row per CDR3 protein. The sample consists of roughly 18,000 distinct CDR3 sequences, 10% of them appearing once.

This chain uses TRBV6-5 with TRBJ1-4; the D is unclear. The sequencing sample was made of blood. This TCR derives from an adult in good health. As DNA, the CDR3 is TGTGCCAGCAGTGGCCCAACTAATGAAAAACTGTTTTTT. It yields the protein CASSGPTNEKLFF.